This T cell receptor (beta chain) comes out of a study of regulatory T cells in long-lasting Graves disease. Of note for this clonotype: Its matching antigen is unknown. At one of its ends the junction is not consistent with the germline gene, which may arise from a read error.

Germline assignment: CDR1 SGHAT and CDR2 FQNNGV. CDR3 length: 13 residues. Study-wide results and limits: Persistent patients shared more public clonotypes (2,741) than new patients (roughly 970). Favoring TRBV28, TRBJ1-2 and TRBJ2-5 was a feature seen in persistent disease.

Noted time point: newly diagnosed GD, antithyroid drugs for less than 3 months. Making the TCR library involved RNA that had been extracted from PBMCs. Combining iRepertoire HTBI primers with Arm-PCR of CDR3 regions, the authors built TCR beta libraries. MiXCR was run by TCRdb on the multiplex PCR reads, yielding one entry per CDR3 protein. The table records roughly 500,000 distinct CDR3 sequences, 13% of them present only once. These data are also associated with another study on T cells in Graves' hyperthyroidism and ophthalmopathy. Turning to that study: Blood also contained most expanded thyroid clonotypes above 0.001.

The rearrangement uses TRBV11-2 and TRBJ2-7; TRBD2 is a possible D gene (6 bases). This TCR derives from a man younger than 40 with Graves disease. The sample in question was peripheral blood mononuclear cells (PBMCs), obtained at new diagnosis, from a patient treated with antithyroid drugs. This chain's CDR3 is CASSHGSSYERYF. The CDR3 nucleotides are TGTGCCAGCTCCCACGGGAGCTCCTACGAGCGGTACTTC.